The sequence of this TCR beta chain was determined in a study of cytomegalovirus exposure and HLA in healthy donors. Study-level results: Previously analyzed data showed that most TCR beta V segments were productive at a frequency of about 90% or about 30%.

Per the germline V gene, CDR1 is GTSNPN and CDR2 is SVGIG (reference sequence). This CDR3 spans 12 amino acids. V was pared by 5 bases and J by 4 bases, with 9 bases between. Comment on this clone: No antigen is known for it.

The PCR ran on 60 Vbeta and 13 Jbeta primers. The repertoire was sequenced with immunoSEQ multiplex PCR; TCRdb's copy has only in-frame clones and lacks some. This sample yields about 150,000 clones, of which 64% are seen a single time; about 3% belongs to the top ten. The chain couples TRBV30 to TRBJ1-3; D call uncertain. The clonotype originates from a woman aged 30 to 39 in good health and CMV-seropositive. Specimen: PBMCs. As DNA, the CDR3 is TGTGCCTGGTCCCCGAGGGGAAACACCATATATTTT. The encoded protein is CAWSPRGNTIYF.